Given below is one T cell receptor (beta chain) in context. Its antigen is currently unknown. These data originate in a study of cytotoxic CD8 clonotypes in ibrutinib-treated CLL. In the study overall: A mean of around 260,000 productive templates and tens of thousands of productive rearrangements was obtained per sample.

Only in-frame clones appear in the TCRdb table, and some are missing; sequencing was by immunoSEQ multiplex PCR. There are about 80,000 clones in the sample; 79% occur only once, and more than 4.5% lies in the top ten. Whole-study results and caveats: The study found public clonotypes uncommon, contracting or stable on treatment.

With 5 bases removed from V and 5 bases from J, the gap between germline ends came to 12 bases. The length of the CDR3 is 13 residues. CDR1 is MDHEN, CDR2 SYDVKM, per germline. TCR beta library input comprised about 1.9 micrograms of genomic DNA from cryopreserved PBMCs. Sequenced here: PBMCs, sampled after 12 months of ibrutinib treatment. The V call is TRBV28, the J call TRBJ1-1; D is ambiguous. The TCR originated in a human donor with chronic lymphocytic leukemia. CDR3 bases: TGTGCCAGCAGTCCGCCCGCGAGGACTGAAGCTTTCTTT. This codes for CASSPPARTEAFF.